The 17 T cell receptor beta chains below were found in one sample sequenced in a study of T-cell reconstitution after alpha-beta-depleted transplantation in children. Unique molecular identifiers tagged the TCRbeta library. TCRdb processed the PCR reads anew with MiXCR; each CDR3 protein has one entry. The data contain roughly 100,000 distinct CDR3 sequences, 6% of them singletons. The sample consisted of PBMCs, mostly from graft donor cells, taken 60 days after TCRalphabeta/CD19-depleted stem cell transplant. These receptors were taken from a female patient aged 2-15 years who had a stem cell transplant for Fanconi anemia, so the T cells may come from the graft donor.

This clonotype occurred many times. V and J are TRBV30 and TRBJ2-7; D is possibly TRBD2 (6 bases). The CDR3 consists of 14 residues. The germline CDR1 and CDR2 sequences are GTSNPN and SVGIG (reference sequence). Deletions cut 3 bases from V and 6 bases from J, with 18 bases between. The CDR3 region has the DNA TGTGCCTGGAGGAAGAGACTAGATGCACCCGAGCAGTACTTC. This codes for CAWRKRLDAPEQYF.

This clonotype was counted ten times or more. V is TRBV7-3 and J is TRBJ2-1; TRBD2 matches 7 bases. After removal of 4 bases from V and 0 bases from J, the junction contained 3 bases not matched to a gene. Germline CDR1 and CDR2: SGHTA and FQGTGA. The CDR3 is made up of 15 amino acids. The CDR3: CASSSGGSSYNEQFF. The CDR3 DNA follows: TGTGCCAGCAGCTCCGGGGGGAGCTCCTACAATGAGCAGTTCTTC. Complete variable domain (other parts from reference TRBV7-3 and TRBJ2-1): GAGVSQTPSNKVTEKGKYVELRCDPISGHTALYWYRQSLGQGPEFLIYFQGTGAADDSGLPNDRFFAVRPEGSVSTLKIQRTERGDSAVYLCASSSGGSSYNEQFFGPGTRLTVL.

This clonotype was picked up many times. The rearrangement joins TRBV11-2 to TRBJ2-1; 7 bases agree with TRBD2. The V segment lost 1 base and the J segment 3 bases; nucleotides outside the gene matches: 3. The CDR3 contains 15 residues. CDR1 and CDR2 from the germline V gene are SGHAT and FQNNGV. CDR3 in amino acids: CASSLVGGYYNEQFF. CDR3 sequence (DNA): TGTGCCAGCAGCTTAGTGGGGGGGTACTACAATGAGCAGTTCTTC.

This clonotype was counted at least ten times. V gene TRBV11-1 combines with J gene TRBJ2-5; D remains unclear. Trimming removed 5 bases at V and 4 bases at J, with 23 bases between. The CDR3 is made up of 17 amino acids. CDR1 and CDR2 from the germline V gene are SGHAT and FQDESV (reference sequence). CDR3 amino acids: CASSALRQASALETQYF. In DNA form, the CDR3 reads TGTGCCAGCAGCGCACTTAGGCAGGCGTCAGCCTTAGAGACCCAGTACTTC.

This clonotype was found many times. The chain has TRBV5-1 and TRBJ2-2; 10 bases map to TRBD2. This CDR3 has 17 amino acids. Looked up from germline, CDR1 is SGHRS and CDR2 is YFSETQ. V dropped 4 bases and J dropped 0; count of bases not matched to a gene: 6. The CDR3: CASSPLAGGSNTGELFF. The CDR3 DNA is TGCGCCAGCAGCCCTTTAGCGGGAGGATCGAACACCGGGGAGCTGTTTTTT.

This clonotype came up many times. The rearrangement joins TRBV10-3 to TRBJ2-3, with D perhaps TRBD2 (5 bases). The CDR3 is 13 residues long. V gave up 4 bases and J gave up 0 bases, with 5 bases separating them. Germline CDR1 is ENHRY and CDR2 is SYGVKD. The CDR3 protein is CAISGTSTDTQYF. As DNA, the CDR3 is TGTGCCATCAGTGGGACTAGCACAGATACGCAGTATTTT.

This clonotype was found many times. CDR3 DNA sequence: TGTGCCAGCAGCCAAGAGACAGGCTCCTACAATGAGCAGTTCTTC. It is translated as CASSQETGSYNEQFF. The genes are TRBV3-1 and TRBJ2-1; possible D gene TRBD1, 6 bases. The CDR3 consists of 15 residues. The germline V and J ends were trimmed by 0 bases and 0 bases, with 6 bases remaining between them. CDR1 is LGHDT, CDR2 YNNKEL, per germline (reference sequence).

At least ten counts were recorded for this clonotype. The chain uses TRBV7-9 and TRBJ1-3; D is possibly TRBD1 (5 bases). From germline, CDR1 is SEHNR and CDR2 FQNEAQ (reference sequence). This CDR3 spans 16 amino acids. The V and J ends lost 5 bases and 4 bases respectively, with 18 bases between them. The CDR3 region is CASSPFGTAGGNTIYF. CDR3 in DNA: TGTGCCAGCAGCCCCTTCGGGACTGCGGGCGGAAACACCATATATTTT. Full variable domain (missing parts from reference TRBV7-9 and TRBJ1-3): DTGVSQNPRHKITKRGQNVTFRCDPISEHNRLYWYRQTLGQGPEFLTYFQNEAQLEKSRLLSDRFSAERPKGSFSTLEIQRTEQGDSAMYLCASSPFGTAGGNTIYFGEGSWLTVV.

The V and J genes are TRBV7-2 and TRBJ2-7, with a possible D match to TRBD2 (6 bases). The CDR3 covers 16 residues. V dropped 0 bases and J dropped 9 bases, with 21 bases sitting between them. CDR1 and CDR2 from the germline V gene are SGHTA and FQGNSA. This chain's CDR3 is CASSLATTSFRLGQYF. The DNA for the CDR3 is TGTGCCAGCAGCTTAGCGACGACTAGTTTTCGTCTCGGGCAGTACTTC.

This chain connects TRBV7-2 to TRBJ2-7, with TRBD1 identical over 8 bases. The CDR3 has 13 residues. J was trimmed by 6 bases and V by 0 bases; bases with no gene match: 1. CDR1 is SGHTA and CDR2 is FQGNSA in the germline V gene. The CDR3 loop is CASSLAGQGEQYF. CDR3 bases: TGTGCCAGCAGCTTAGCCGGACAGGGCGAGCAGTACTTC.

The table lists this clonotype with many counts. The CDR3 DNA is TGTGCCAGCAGCTTACTTCACGGACTAGCGGGAGGGGGGGAGACCCAGTACTTC. Encoded protein: CASSLLHGLAGGGETQYF. This chain links TRBV11-3 with TRBJ2-5, with 15 bases matching TRBD2. V was pared by 2 bases and J by 5 bases, with 9 bases of the junction left unmatched. Germline CDR1 reads SGHNT; CDR2 reads YENEEA. This CDR3 has 18 residues.

This clonotype was detected ten times or more. The chain is built from TRBV29-1 and TRBJ2-1; D may correspond to TRBD1 or TRBD2 (5 bases each). Trimming left V 3 bases short and J 5 bases short, with 14 bases between. This CDR3 region has 14 residues. Germline values: CDR1 SQVTM, CDR2 ANQGSEA. For the CDR3, the DNA is TGCAGCGTTGATTGGGGACGGCCGGACAATGAGCAGTTCTTC. Protein sequence: CSVDWGRPDNEQFF.

This clonotype has just a few counts. The chain uses TRBV5-1 and TRBJ2-2, with TRBD2 matching 7 bases. The J segment lost 3 bases and the V segment lost 0 bases, leaving 2 bases of the junction unmatched. Germline V gene lookup returns CDR1 SGHRS and CDR2 YFSETQ. CDR3 length equals 15 residues. For the CDR3, the DNA is TGCGCCAGCAGCTTGGTCGGGGGGTACACCGGGGAGCTGTTTTTT. It codes for CASSLVGGYTGELFF.

This clonotype was counted ten times or more. The V gene is TRBV29-1, the J gene TRBJ2-5; D gene ambiguous. The CDR3 contains 12 residues. V gave up 5 bases and J gave up 4 bases, with 11 bases separating them. Germline V gives CDR1 SQVTM, CDR2 ANQGSEA. The CDR3 is CSVRDRGETQYF. DNA for the CDR3: TGCAGCGTTCGCGACCGTGGAGAGACCCAGTACTTC.

This CDR3 reads CASSLLSPGQVNYGYTF. The CDR3 DNA sequence: TGTGCCAGCAGTTTACTCTCACCAGGACAGGTTAACTATGGCTACACCTTC. This chain joins TRBV28 and TRBJ1-2, with 7 bases lining up with TRBD1. Trimming cost V 2 bases and J 1 base; bases outside gene matches: 10. Per the germline V gene, CDR1 is MDHEN and CDR2 is SYDVKM. This CDR3 is built from 17 residues.

This clonotype was observed many times. CDR3 in amino acids: CSAVDRGFTEAFF. CDR3 bases: TGCAGTGCAGTAGACAGGGGTTTTACTGAAGCTTTCTTT. V and J are TRBV20-1 and TRBJ1-1, with 8 bases identical to TRBD1. This CDR3 comprises 13 residues. Germline V gene data show CDR1 as DFQATT and CDR2 as SNEGSKA (reference sequence). Trimming cost V 6 bases and J 5 bases; bases outside gene matches: 8.

The J gene is TRBJ2-3, the V gene TRBV28, with a tentative D call TRBD1 (5 bases). The length of the CDR3 is 14 residues. The V end was cut by 7 bases, the J end by 2 bases, with 13 bases between. Per germline, CDR1 MDHEN and CDR2 SYDVKM. The chain's CDR3 is CASIGVMNTDTQYF. The CDR3 DNA sequence: TGTGCCAGCATAGGGGTTATGAACACAGATACGCAGTATTTT.